The T cell receptor beta chain described here comes from a study of T cells in Graves' hyperthyroidism and ophthalmopathy. V was pared by 0 bases and J by 7 bases, with 10 bases between. CDR1 is KGHSH, CDR2 LQKENI, per germline. The CDR3 sequence is 13 residues long. Researchers took RNA transcripts and amplified the TCR beta CDR3 regions from them. Researchers ran a first-round RT-PCR on the TCR CDR3 using the HTBI primer set. One entry per CDR3 protein, called by TCRdb with MiXCR from the multiplex PCR reads. The data show some 200,000 distinct CDR3 sequences, over 15% seen once. This clonotype occurred many times.

Sequenced: blood. The V and J genes are TRBV18 and TRBJ2-7; D call uncertain. The sequence derives from a man over 45 with Graves' hyperthyroidism. The CDR3 DNA follows: TGTGCCAGCTCACCACCGAACCTCGGGGAGCAGTACTTC. Encoded protein: CASSPPNLGEQYF.